The 18 T cell receptor beta chains reported below all come from one sample, sequenced in a study of Siglec-9 on CD8 T cells in melanoma. The table came from immunoSEQ multiplex PCR; TCRdb's copy has only in-frame clones and leaves some out. The data hold about 36,000 clones, with approximately 84% observed a single time. The specimen sequenced was Siglec-9- CD8+ T cells sorted from blood. The source is a human donor in good health.

This chain links TRBV13 with TRBJ1-1; D is undetermined. Trimming removed 7 bases from V and 3 bases from J, with 12 bases in between. The CDR3 totals 13 residues. CDR1 is PRHDT, CDR2 FYEKMQ, per germline (reference sequence). The CDR3 region is CASTSKGDTEAFF. The CDR3 region has the DNA TGTGCCAGCACGTCCAAAGGAGACACTGAAGCTTTCTTT. Drawing the rest from reference TRBV13 and TRBJ1-1, the complete variable domain is AAGVIQSPRHLIKEKRETATLKCYPIPRHDTVYWYQQGPGQDPQFLISFYEKMQSDKGSIPDRFSAQQFSDYHSELNMSSLELGDSALYFCASTSKGDTEAFFGQGTRLTVV.

This clone was seen once. The chain links TRBV7-9 to TRBJ2-7; TRBD2 is a possible D gene (6 bases). Germline V gene data show CDR1 as SEHNR and CDR2 as FQNEAQ (reference sequence). V was trimmed by 0 bases and J by 5 bases, leaving 14 bases between them. CDR3 length equals 15 residues. The CDR3 DNA reads as TGTGCCAGCAGCTTAGCTTGGCGGGGACTTGACGAGCAGTACTTC. Translation: CASSLAWRGLDEQYF.

The CDR3, as DNA: TGCGCCAGCAGCTCCGGACAGTTTTTCGATACACTAAATGAAAAACTGTTTTTT. Translated, it gives CASSSGQFFDTLNEKLFF. This chain links TRBV5-1 with TRBJ1-4; D may be TRBD1 (6 bases). Trimming removed 3 bases at V and 5 bases at J, with 23 bases between. Germline loops: CDR1 SGHRS, CDR2 YFSETQ. The CDR3 runs to 18 residues. The variable domain in full, completed from reference TRBV5-1 and TRBJ1-4, reads KAGVTQTPRYLIKTRGQQVTLSCSPISGHRSVSWYQQTPGQGLQFLFEYFSETQRNKGNFPGRFSGRQFSNSRSEMNVSTLELGDSALYLCASSSGQFFDTLNEKLFFGSGTQLSVL.

The chain couples TRBV4-2 to TRBJ2-7; D unresolved. Germline V gene lookup returns CDR1 LGHNA and CDR2 YNFKEQ. The germline V and J ends were trimmed by 0 bases and 4 bases, with 7 bases remaining between them. The CDR3 consists of 13 residues. CDR3 in DNA: TGTGCCAGCAGCCAAGATCTGCCATACGAGCAGTACTTC. Its translation is CASSQDLPYEQYF.

The rearrangement links TRBV5-1 to TRBJ2-7; 7 bases agree with TRBD2. After removal of 5 bases from V and 5 bases from J, the junction contained 16 bases not matched to a gene. CDR3 length: 16 amino acids. CDR1 is SGHRS and CDR2 is YFSETQ in the germline V gene. DNA for the CDR3: TGCGCCAGCAGGGTCGCTTTAGGCGGGAGTAATGACGAGCAGTACTTC. Its translation is CASRVALGGSNDEQYF. Complete variable domain (other parts from reference TRBV5-1 and TRBJ2-7): KAGVTQTPRYLIKTRGQQVTLSCSPISGHRSVSWYQQTPGQGLQFLFEYFSETQRNKGNFPGRFSGRQFSNSRSEMNVSTLELGDSALYLCASRVALGGSNDEQYFGPGTRLTVT.

V is TRBV27 and J is TRBJ1-1; 8 positions match TRBD1. Per germline, CDR1 MNHEY and CDR2 SMNVEV (reference sequence). The CDR3 is 14 amino acids. V dropped 3 bases and J dropped 5; count of bases not matched to a gene: 5. This CDR3 is CASSLQGAGTEAFF. CDR3 DNA: TGTGCCAGCAGTTTGCAGGGGGCGGGGACTGAAGCTTTCTTT.

J is TRBJ1-4 and V is TRBV6-6; TRBD1 matches 9 bases. The CDR3 is 14 amino acids. Germline V CDR1 and CDR2: MNHNY, SVGAGI (reference sequence). The J segment lost 8 bases and the V segment lost 4 bases, leaving 5 bases of the junction unmatched. The CDR3 protein is CASSLGQGFEKLFF. The CDR3 coding sequence is TGTGCCAGCAGTTTGGGACAGGGCTTCGAAAAACTGTTTTTT.

The rearrangement joins TRBV6-5 to TRBJ1-4; 10 nucleotides align to TRBD1. The germline V gene has CDR1 MNHEY and CDR2 SVGAGI. There are 16 residues in the CDR3. Trimming cost V 4 bases and J 5 bases; bases outside gene matches: 7. The CDR3 bases are TGTGCCAGCAGTTTCACCGAGGGACAGGGGAATGAAAAACTGTTTTTT. As protein: CASSFTEGQGNEKLFF.

V usage is TRBV5-6 and J usage is TRBJ2-4; D gene uncertain. Germline V gives CDR1 SGHDT, CDR2 YYEEEE. The CDR3 runs to 16 residues. Trimming left V 0 bases short and J 0 bases short, with 10 bases between. In DNA form, the CDR3 reads TGTGCCAGCAGCTTGGGTGTCCAACCAGCCAAAAACATTCAGTACTTC. Its translation is CASSLGVQPAKNIQYF.

The chain recombines TRBV19 with TRBJ2-6, with D unclear. The CDR3 extends over 14 amino acids. Germline V gene data show CDR1 as LNHDA and CDR2 as SQIVND (reference sequence). V gave up 5 bases and J gave up 1 base, with 6 bases separating them. CDR3 region: CASSPGSGANVLTF. For the CDR3, the DNA is TGTGCCAGTAGTCCGGGTTCTGGGGCCAACGTCCTGACTTTC.

The chain couples TRBV7-8 to TRBJ2-1; TRBD2 aligns across 7 bases. The germline CDR1 and CDR2 sequences are SGHVS and FQNEAQ. This CDR3 contains 15 residues. Trimming took 0 bases from V and 4 from J; bases not matched to a gene: 3. The CDR3 DNA sequence: TGTGCCAGCAGCTTAGCGGGGGGGGAGTACAATGAGCAGTTCTTC. Translated, it gives CASSLAGGEYNEQFF.

For this clone: This same CDR3 is encoded by further DNA sequences in the sample. The rearrangement joins TRBV7-3 to TRBJ2-7, with D hard to call. The CDR3 length is 14 residues. CDR1 and CDR2 (germline): SGHTA, FQGTGA. Trimming took 5 bases from V and 2 from J, leaving 13 bases between them. CDR3 region: CASSLLSGPYEQYF. In DNA, the CDR3 is TGTGCCAGCAGCCTCCTGTCGGGTCCCTACGAGCAGTACTTC. The whole variable domain, filled in from reference TRBV7-3 and TRBJ2-7, reads GAGVSQTPSNKVTEKGKYVELRCDPISGHTALYWYRQSLGQGPEFLIYFQGTGAADDSGLPNDRFFAVRPEGSVSTLKIQRTERGDSAVYLCASSLLSGPYEQYFGPGTRLTVT.

The chain recombines TRBV2 with TRBJ2-7; 7 nucleotides agree with TRBD2. The V and J ends lost 2 bases and 0 bases, in that order; junction bases with no gene match: 4. The germline gives CDR1 SNHLY, CDR2 FYNNEI. This CDR3 has 15 amino acids. DNA for the CDR3: TGTGCCAGCAGTGAACCTAGCGGTAGCTCCTACGAGCAGTACTTC. Encoded protein: CASSEPSGSSYEQYF.

This chain joins TRBV11-3 and TRBJ1-4, with TRBD1 matching over 8 bases. This CDR3 has 14 amino acids. With V trimmed by 5 bases and J by 12 bases, 11 bases remained unmatched. In germline, CDR1 is SGHNT, CDR2 YENEEA. DNA for the CDR3: TGTGCCAGCAGCCCGGGGACAGGACCCCCGGAACTGTTTTTT. It encodes CASSPGTGPPELFF.

V gene TRBV2 combines with J gene TRBJ1-3, with D perhaps TRBD1 (5 bases). The germline gives CDR1 SNHLY, CDR2 FYNNEI. The CDR3 has 17 amino acids. V was cut by 6 bases and J by 4 bases, with 22 bases left in between. The CDR3 bases are TGTGCCAGCAGAAACTCCCCGGGGCGAGTCTCGGGAAACACCATATATTTT. As protein: CASRNSPGRVSGNTIYF.

The chain combines TRBV6-5 with TRBJ1-1; the D is unclear. Trimming shortened V by 0 bases and J by 0 bases, and 8 bases separated the two germline ends. Germline V gene data show CDR1 as MNHEY and CDR2 as SVGAGI. This CDR3 is built from 15 residues. This CDR3 is CASSYSPSMNTEAFF. The CDR3 bases are TGTGCCAGCAGTTACTCCCCCTCCATGAACACTGAAGCTTTCTTT.

The V call is TRBV7-8, the J call TRBJ2-2, with D possibly being TRBD1 or TRBD2 (5 bases each). The CDR3 loop spans 16 amino acids. Germline lookup yields CDR1 SGHVS and CDR2 FQNEAQ. V lost 2 bases, J lost 2 bases, and 12 bases lay in between. The CDR3 loop reads CASSLLQGANTGELFF. In DNA form, the CDR3 reads TGTGCCAGCAGCTTACTGCAGGGAGCCAACACCGGGGAGCTGTTTTTT.

The chain joins TRBV6-1 to TRBJ1-2; D possibly corresponds to TRBD1 (5 bases). This CDR3 region has 13 residues. V was pared by 5 bases and J by 8 bases, with 15 bases between. Germline V lookup: CDR1 MNHNS, CDR2 SASEGT. CDR3 in DNA: TGTGCCAGCAGTTCGAGGGGTTTACGGGGCTACACCTTC. Its protein is CASSSRGLRGYTF.